This T cell receptor beta chain was recorded in a study of cytomegalovirus exposure and HLA in healthy donors. Use of 60 Vbeta and 13 Jbeta primers characterized the PCR. In the authors' methods: The count from a later analysis was tens of millions of unique TCR beta chains, around 11 million of them shared. Some clones are missing from TCRdb's copy, which holds only in-frame ones; the method was immunoSEQ multiplex PCR. V, J and clone size reflect that table, while D and trimming were determined from the DNA. The sample holds 200,000 to 300,000 clones, about four fifths seen once. With regard to this clone: The target antigen is unknown.

Germline V CDR1 and CDR2: GTSNPN, SVGIG (reference sequence). The ends were cut back, 2 bases at V and 6 bases at J, with 7 bases in the middle. The CDR3 sequence is 12 residues long. Study results and caveats: A few CMV-associated chains were confirmed in vitro to be specific for CMV antigens.

The sample consisted of PBMCs. The rearrangement joins TRBV30 to TRBJ2-2; the D gene is possibly TRBD1 (6 bases). This clonotype was obtained from a woman aged 35 to 49 in good health and CMV-seropositive. This chain's CDR3 is CAWSTGSGELFF. CDR3 nucleotides: TGTGCCTGGAGTACAGGGTCCGGGGAGCTGTTTTTT.